One sample yielded the 8 T cell receptor beta chains listed below, sequenced in a study of glioma-infiltrating T cells after dendritic cell vaccination. The repertoire was sequenced with immunoSEQ multiplex PCR; TCRdb's copy has only in-frame clones and lacks some. Of under 130,000 clones listed, 80% to 90% are singletons. The sample here was blood, taken before dendritic cell vaccination. These receptors were taken from a human donor with glioblastoma.

Turning to this clone: The junction departs from germline at one end; a sequencing error may be responsible. The chain has TRBV7-7 and TRBJ1-1; D gene unclear. Germline-derived CDR1 and CDR2 are SSHAT and FNYEAQ (reference sequence). This CDR3 is built from 13 residues. CDR3: CASSPGPDTEAFF. CDR3 nucleotide sequence: TGTGCTAGCAGCCCAGGCCCAGACACTGAAGCTTTCTTT.

This chain links TRBV6-6 with TRBJ2-5; D not certain. The CDR3 length is 11 residues. V lost 4 bases, J lost 3 bases, and 3 bases lay in between. Germline CDR1 reads MNHNY; CDR2 reads SVGAGI (reference sequence). CDR3 residues: CASSFEETQYF. CDR3 coding DNA: TGTGCCAGCAGTTTCGAAGAGACCCAGTACTTC.

About this clone itself: Different DNA sequences within this sample yield the same CDR3. This chain uses TRBV18 with TRBJ1-1; 7 bases map to TRBD1. This CDR3 comprises 14 residues. Germline values: CDR1 KGHSH, CDR2 LQKENI. V lost 1 base, J lost 2 bases, and 1 base stayed unmatched. Here the CDR3 reads CASSPRQGNTEAFF. The DNA for the CDR3 is TGTGCCAGCTCACCACGACAGGGTAACACTGAAGCTTTCTTT.

The rearrangement links TRBV2 to TRBJ2-5; TRBD2 matches 15 bases. The V gene's germline CDR1 is SNHLY and CDR2 FYNNEI. This CDR3 comprises 16 residues. The V and J ends lost 7 bases and 5 bases, in that order; junction bases with no gene match: 8. The CDR3 DNA sequence: TGTGCCAGCATTCTCGGACTAGCGGGGGGGCCGGAGACCCAGTACTTC. It codes for CASILGLAGGPETQYF.

V gene TRBV7-9 combines with J gene TRBJ1-2, with D unclear. This CDR3 spans 12 amino acids. Germline V CDR1 and CDR2: SEHNR, FQNEAQ (reference sequence). Trimming cost V 6 bases and J 5 bases, with 10 bases left between them. CDR3 coding DNA: TGTGCCAGCAGACCCGACACTTATGGCTACACCTTC. It encodes CASRPDTYGYTF. The full variable domain, its missing parts supplied by reference TRBV7-9 and TRBJ1-2, is DTGVSQNPRHKITKRGQNVTFRCDPISEHNRLYWYRQTLGQGPEFLTYFQNEAQLEKSRLLSDRFSAERPKGSFSTLEIQRTEQGDSAMYLCASRPDTYGYTFGSGTRLTVV.

This clone was detected once. The chain employs TRBV14 and TRBJ2-2; 11 bases are shared with TRBD2. The CDR3 totals 15 residues. In germline, CDR1 is SGHDN, CDR2 FVKESK. With V trimmed by 5 bases and J by 10 bases, 9 bases remained unmatched. As DNA, the CDR3 is TGTGCCAGCAGCTCACTAGCGGGGGACTCGGAGGAGCTGTTTTTT. It codes for CASSSLAGDSEELFF.

The chain couples TRBV25-1 to TRBJ1-4; D is perhaps TRBD1 (6 bases). Between the trimmed V and J ends, which lost 4 bases and 4 bases, there was a span of 16 bases. Germline V gene sequence: CDR1 MGHDK, CDR2 SYGVNS. The length of the CDR3 is 16 residues. CDR3 sequence: CASSGAGGPFNEKLFF. CDR3 DNA: TGTGCCAGCAGTGGGGCGGGGGGGCCTTTTAATGAAAAACTGTTTTTT.

This clone has a single count. This sample also contains other DNA sequences that code for the same CDR3. This chain uses TRBV4-1 with TRBJ1-2; TRBD1 aligns across 8 bases. The J segment lost 5 bases and the V segment lost 8 bases, leaving 10 bases of the junction unmatched. CDR3 size: 14 residues. Germline loops: CDR1 MGHRA, CDR2 YSYEKL. The CDR3 loop is CASGVTGGGYGYTF. The CDR3 DNA is TGCGCCAGCGGGGTCACAGGGGGAGGTTATGGCTACACCTTC.